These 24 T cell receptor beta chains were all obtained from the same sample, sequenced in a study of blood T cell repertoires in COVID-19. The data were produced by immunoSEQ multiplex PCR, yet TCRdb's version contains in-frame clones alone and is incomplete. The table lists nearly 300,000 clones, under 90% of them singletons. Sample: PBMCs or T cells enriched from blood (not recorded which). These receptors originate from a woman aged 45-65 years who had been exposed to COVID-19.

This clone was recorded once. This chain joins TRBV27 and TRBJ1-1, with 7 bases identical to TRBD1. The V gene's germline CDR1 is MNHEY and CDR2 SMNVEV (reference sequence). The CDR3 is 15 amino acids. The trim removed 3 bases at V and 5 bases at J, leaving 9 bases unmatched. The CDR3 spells CASSFNRGGGTEAFF. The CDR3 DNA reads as TGTGCCAGCAGTTTTAACAGGGGAGGTGGGACTGAAGCTTTCTTT.

CDR3 in DNA: TGTGCCAGCAGCCCATCGGGACAGCTTAATGAAAAACTGTTTTTT. This gives the protein CASSPSGQLNEKLFF. This chain links TRBV7-2 with TRBJ1-4; TRBD1 aligns across 7 bases. V was clipped by 5 bases and J by 4 bases; unmatched bases: 7. The CDR3 consists of 15 residues. Germline lookup yields CDR1 SGHTA and CDR2 FQGNSA. The full variable domain, its missing parts supplied by reference TRBV7-2 and TRBJ1-4, is GAGVSQSPSNKVTEKGKDVELRCDPISGHTALYWYRQSLGQGLEFLIYFQGNSAPDKSGLPSDRFSAERTGGSVSTLTIQRTQQEDSAVYLCASSPSGQLNEKLFFGSGTQLSVL.

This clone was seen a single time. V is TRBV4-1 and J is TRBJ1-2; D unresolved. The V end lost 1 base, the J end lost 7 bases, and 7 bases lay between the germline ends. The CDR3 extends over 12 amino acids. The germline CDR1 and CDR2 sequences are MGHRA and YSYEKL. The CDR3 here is CASSQVGGGYTF. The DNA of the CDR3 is TGCGCCAGCAGCCAAGTGGGAGGTGGCTACACCTTC.

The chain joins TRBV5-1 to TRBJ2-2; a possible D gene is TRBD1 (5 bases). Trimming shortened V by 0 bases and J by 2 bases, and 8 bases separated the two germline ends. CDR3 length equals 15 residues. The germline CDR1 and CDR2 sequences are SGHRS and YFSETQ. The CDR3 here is CASSLGDRNTGELFF. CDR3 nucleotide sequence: TGCGCCAGCAGCTTGGGAGACAGAAACACCGGGGAGCTGTTTTTT.

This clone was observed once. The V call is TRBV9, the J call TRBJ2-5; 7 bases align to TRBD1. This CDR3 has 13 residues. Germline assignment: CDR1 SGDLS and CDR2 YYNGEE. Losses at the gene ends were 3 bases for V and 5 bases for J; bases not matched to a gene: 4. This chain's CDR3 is CASSAGGSETQYF. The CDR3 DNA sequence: TGTGCCAGCAGCGCAGGGGGATCCGAGACCCAGTACTTC.

In DNA form, the CDR3 reads TGTGCCAGCAGACTCAGGGGGGAAGGCGGCGGGGAGCTGTTTTTT. Its translation: CASRLRGEGGGELFF. The J gene is TRBJ2-2, the V gene TRBV3-1 (or the pseudogene TRBV3-2), with D possibly TRBD1 on 7 matching bases. V shed 6 bases and J shed 7 bases, with 18 bases lying between them. Germline assignment: CDR1 LGHDT and CDR2 YNNKEL (reference sequence). The CDR3 consists of 15 residues.

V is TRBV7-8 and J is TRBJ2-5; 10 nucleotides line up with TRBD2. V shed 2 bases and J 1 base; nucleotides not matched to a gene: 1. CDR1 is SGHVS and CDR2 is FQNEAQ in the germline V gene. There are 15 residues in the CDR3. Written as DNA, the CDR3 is TGTGCCAGCAGCTTACTAGCGGGGGCCCAAGAGACCCAGTACTTC. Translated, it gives CASSLLAGAQETQYF.

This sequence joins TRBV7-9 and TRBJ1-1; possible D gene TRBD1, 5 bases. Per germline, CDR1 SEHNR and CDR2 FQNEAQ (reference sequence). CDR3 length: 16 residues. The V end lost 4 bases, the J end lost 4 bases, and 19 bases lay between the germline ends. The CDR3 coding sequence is TGTGCCAGCAGCTCCACACGGACAATCTCGGTCACTGAAGCTTTCTTT. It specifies CASSSTRTISVTEAFF.

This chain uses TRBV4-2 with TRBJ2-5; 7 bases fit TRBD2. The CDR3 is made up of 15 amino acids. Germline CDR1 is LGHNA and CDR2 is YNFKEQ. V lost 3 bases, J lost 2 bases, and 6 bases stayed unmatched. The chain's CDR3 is CASSHGAGGQETQYF. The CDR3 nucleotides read TGTGCCAGCAGCCATGGCGCCGGGGGGCAAGAGACCCAGTACTTC.

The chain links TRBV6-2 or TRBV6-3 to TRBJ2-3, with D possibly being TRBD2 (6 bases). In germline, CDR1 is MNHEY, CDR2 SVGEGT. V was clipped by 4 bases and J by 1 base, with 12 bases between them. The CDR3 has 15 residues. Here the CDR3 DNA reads TGTGCCAGCAGTTTCCCGACTAGAGGCACAGATACGCAGTATTTT. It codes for CASSFPTRGTDTQYF.

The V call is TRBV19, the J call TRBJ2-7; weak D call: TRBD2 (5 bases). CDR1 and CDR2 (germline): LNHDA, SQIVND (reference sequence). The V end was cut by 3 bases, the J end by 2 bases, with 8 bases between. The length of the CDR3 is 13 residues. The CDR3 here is CASSMQEAYEQYF. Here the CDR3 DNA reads TGTGCCAGTAGTATGCAGGAGGCCTACGAGCAGTACTTC.

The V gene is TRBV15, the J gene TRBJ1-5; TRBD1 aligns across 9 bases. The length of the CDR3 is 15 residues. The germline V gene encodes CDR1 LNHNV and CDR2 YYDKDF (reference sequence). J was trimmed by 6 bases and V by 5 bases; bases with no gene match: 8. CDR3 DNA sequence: TGTGCCACCAGCCCCGACAGGGGGTCGTCTCAGCCCCAGCATTTT. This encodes CATSPDRGSSQPQHF.

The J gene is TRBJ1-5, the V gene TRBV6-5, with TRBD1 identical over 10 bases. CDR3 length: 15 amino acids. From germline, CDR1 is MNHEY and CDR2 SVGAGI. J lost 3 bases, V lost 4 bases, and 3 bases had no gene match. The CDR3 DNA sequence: TGTGCCAGCAGTTCCGGGACAGGGGACAATCAGCCCCAGCATTTT. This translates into CASSSGTGDNQPQHF.

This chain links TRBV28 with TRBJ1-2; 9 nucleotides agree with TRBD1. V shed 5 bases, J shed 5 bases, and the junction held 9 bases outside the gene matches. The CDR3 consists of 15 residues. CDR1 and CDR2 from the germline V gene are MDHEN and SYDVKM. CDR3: CASSGHLGQGYGYTF. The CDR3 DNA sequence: TGTGCCAGCAGTGGACACTTGGGACAGGGATATGGCTACACCTTC.

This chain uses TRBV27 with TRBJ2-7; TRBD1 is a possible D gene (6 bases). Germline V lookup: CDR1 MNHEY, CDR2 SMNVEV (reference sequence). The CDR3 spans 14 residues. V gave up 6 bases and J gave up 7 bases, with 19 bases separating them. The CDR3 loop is CASRNTQGSWEQYF. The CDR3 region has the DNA TGTGCCAGCAGAAATACTCAGGGGTCTTGGGAGCAGTACTTC.

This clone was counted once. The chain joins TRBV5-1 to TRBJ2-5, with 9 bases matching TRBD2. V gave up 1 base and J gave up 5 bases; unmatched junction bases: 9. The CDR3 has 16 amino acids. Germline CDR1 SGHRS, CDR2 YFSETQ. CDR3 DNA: TGCGCCAGCAGCTTGCAGGTAGCGGGAGTCGGGGAGACCCAGTACTTC. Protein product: CASSLQVAGVGETQYF.

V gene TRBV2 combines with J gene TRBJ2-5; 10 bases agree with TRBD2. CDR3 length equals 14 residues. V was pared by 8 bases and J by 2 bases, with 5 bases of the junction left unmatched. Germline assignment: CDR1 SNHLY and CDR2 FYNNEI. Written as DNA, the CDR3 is TGTGCCAGCTTGCCTAGCGGGGGACAAGAGACCCAGTACTTC. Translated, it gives CASLPSGGQETQYF.

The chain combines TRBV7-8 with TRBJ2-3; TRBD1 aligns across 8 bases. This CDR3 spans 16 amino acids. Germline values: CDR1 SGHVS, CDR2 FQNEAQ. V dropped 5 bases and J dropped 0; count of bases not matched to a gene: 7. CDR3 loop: CASSIRTGRSTDTQYF. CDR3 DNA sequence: TGTGCCAGCAGCATCCGGACAGGGAGGAGCACAGATACGCAGTATTTT.

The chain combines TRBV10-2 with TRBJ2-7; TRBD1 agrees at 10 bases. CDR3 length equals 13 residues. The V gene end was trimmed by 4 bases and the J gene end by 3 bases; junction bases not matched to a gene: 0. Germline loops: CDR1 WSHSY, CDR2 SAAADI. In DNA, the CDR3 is TGCGCCAGCAGTGGGGACAGGGGCTACGAGCAGTACTTC. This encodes CASSGDRGYEQYF.

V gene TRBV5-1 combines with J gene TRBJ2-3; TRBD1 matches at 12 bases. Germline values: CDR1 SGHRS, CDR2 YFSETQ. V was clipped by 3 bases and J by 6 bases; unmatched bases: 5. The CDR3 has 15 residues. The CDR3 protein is CASSSRDRGPDTQYF. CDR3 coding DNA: TGCGCCAGCAGCTCCCGGGACAGGGGGCCCGATACGCAGTATTTT.

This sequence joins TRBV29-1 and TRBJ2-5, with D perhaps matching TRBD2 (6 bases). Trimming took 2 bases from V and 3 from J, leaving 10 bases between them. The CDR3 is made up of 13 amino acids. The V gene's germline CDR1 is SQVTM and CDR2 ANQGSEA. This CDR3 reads CSVEFLAKETQYF. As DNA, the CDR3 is TGCAGCGTTGAATTCCTAGCGAAAGAGACCCAGTACTTC.

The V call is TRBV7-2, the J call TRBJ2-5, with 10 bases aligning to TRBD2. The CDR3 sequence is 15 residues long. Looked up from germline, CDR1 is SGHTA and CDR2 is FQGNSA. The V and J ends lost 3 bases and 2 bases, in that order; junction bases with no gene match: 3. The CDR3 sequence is CASSFQAGGQETQYF. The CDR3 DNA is TGTGCCAGCAGCTTTCAAGCGGGGGGGCAAGAGACCCAGTACTTC.

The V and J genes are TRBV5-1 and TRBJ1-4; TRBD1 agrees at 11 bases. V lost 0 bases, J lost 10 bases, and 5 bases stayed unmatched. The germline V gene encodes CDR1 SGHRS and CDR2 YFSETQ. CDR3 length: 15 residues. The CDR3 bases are TGCGCCAGCAGCTTGGATCCCGGGACAGGGGGAAAACTGTTTTTT. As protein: CASSLDPGTGGKLFF.

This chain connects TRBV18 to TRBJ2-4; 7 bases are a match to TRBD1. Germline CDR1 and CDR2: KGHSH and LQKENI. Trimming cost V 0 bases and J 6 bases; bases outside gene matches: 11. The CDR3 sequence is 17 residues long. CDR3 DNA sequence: TGTGCCAGCTCACCACCTAAAACAGGGGTTGGTGGAAACATTCAGTACTTC. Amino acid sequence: CASSPPKTGVGGNIQYF.